This entry is about one T cell receptor beta chain. The antigen remains undetermined. The sample belongs to a study of graft-versus-host responses after intestinal transplantation. Sequencing used immunoSEQ multiplex PCR; TCRdb keeps in-frame clones, though not all of them. The repertoire holds 95,000 to 110,000 clones, with roughly 90% as singletons. Germline values: CDR1 SGDLS, CDR2 YYNGEE. J gave up 2 bases and V 3 bases, and 6 bases lay outside the gene matches. The CDR3 spans 17 residues. This sequence was found in a human donor who received an intestinal transplant. The source material was unstimulated CD4+ T cells sorted from spleen or lymph node cells, sampled before intestinal transplant. V usage is TRBV9 and J usage is TRBJ2-6; TRBD1 matches at 9 bases. The CDR3 here is CASSERGQGPGANVLTF. The DNA of the CDR3 is TGTGCCAGCAGCGAGAGGGGACAGGGCCCTGGGGCCAACGTCCTGACTTTC.